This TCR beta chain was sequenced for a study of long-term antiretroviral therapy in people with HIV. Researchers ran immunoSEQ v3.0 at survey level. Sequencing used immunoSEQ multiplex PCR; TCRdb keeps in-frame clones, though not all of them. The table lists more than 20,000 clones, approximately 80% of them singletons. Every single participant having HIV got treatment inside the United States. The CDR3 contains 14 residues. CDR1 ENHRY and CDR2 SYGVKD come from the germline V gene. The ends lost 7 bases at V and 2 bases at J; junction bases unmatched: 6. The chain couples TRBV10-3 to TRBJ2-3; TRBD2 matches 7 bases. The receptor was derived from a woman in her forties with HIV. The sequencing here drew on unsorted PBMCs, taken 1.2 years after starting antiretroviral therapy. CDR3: CAITSGQITDTQYF. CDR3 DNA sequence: TGTGCCATCACTAGCGGCCAAATCACAGATACGCAGTATTTT.